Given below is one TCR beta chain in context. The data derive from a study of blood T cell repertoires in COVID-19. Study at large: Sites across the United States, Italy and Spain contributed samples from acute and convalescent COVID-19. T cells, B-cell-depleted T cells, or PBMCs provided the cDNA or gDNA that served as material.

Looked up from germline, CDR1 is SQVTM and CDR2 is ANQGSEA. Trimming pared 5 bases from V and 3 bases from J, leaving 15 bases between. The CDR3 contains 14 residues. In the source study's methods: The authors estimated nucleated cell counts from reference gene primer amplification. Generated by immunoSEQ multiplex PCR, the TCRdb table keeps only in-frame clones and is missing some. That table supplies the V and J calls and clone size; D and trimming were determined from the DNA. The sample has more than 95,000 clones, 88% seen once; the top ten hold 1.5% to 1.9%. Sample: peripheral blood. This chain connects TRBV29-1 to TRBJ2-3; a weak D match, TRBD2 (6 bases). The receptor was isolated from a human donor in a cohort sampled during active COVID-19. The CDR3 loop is CSVRDWGKTDTQYF. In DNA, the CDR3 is TGCAGCGTTAGGGACTGGGGAAAAACAGATACGCAGTATTTT.